This T cell receptor beta chain is from a study of blood T cell repertoires in COVID-19. The length of the CDR3 is 17 residues. Trimming cost V 0 bases and J 3 bases, with 17 bases left between them. Germline V CDR1 and CDR2: LGHNA, YSLEER. TCRdb's table, derived via immunoSEQ multiplex PCR, lists solely in-frame clones and lacks some. The repertoire holds 320,000 or so clones, with about 90% as singletons. Sequencing was done on a sample of PBMCs or T cells enriched from blood (not recorded which). The chain is built from TRBV4-3 and TRBJ1-1; D perhaps matches TRBD1 (5 bases). The TCR was taken from a woman between 25 and 40 years old who had recovered from COVID-19. The CDR3 is CASSQEFSGGADTEAFF. The CDR3 DNA is TGCGCCAGCAGCCAAGAATTTTCGGGTGGGGCGGACACTGAAGCTTTCTTT.